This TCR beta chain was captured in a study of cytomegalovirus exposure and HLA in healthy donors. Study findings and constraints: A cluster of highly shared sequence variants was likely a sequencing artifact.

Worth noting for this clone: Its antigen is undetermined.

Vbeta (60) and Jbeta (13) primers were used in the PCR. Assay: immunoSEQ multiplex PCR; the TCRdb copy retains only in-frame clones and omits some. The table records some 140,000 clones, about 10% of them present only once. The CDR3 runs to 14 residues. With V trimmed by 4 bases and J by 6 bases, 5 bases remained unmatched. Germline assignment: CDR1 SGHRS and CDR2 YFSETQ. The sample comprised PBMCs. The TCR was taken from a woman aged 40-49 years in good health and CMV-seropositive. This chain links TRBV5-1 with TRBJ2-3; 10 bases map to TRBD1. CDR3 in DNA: TGCGCCAGCAGCCTGGACAGGGGGGACGATACGCAGTATTTT. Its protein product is CASSLDRGDDTQYF.